Listed here are 29 T cell receptor beta chains from one sample, sequenced in a study of post-analysis software for immune sequencing data. No antigens are known for them. Incorporated into the TCR beta cDNA libraries were unique molecular identifiers, which served to reduce PCR and sequencing biases. TCRdb used MiXCR to reprocess the PCR reads, holding one entry per CDR3 protein. Altogether some 450,000 distinct CDR3 sequences are present, roughly 45% being singletons, with the ten largest covering around an eighth. Overall study results and limits: Relative to controls, patients had about 5 TRBV segments at higher frequency, with TRBV5-6, TRBV5-1 and TRBV20-1 among these.

Specimen: blood. Receptor source: a girl under 18 with multiple sclerosis.

This clonotype showed up just a few times. The rearrangement links TRBV10-3 to TRBJ2-3; 7 nucleotides agree with TRBD2. Germline assignment: CDR1 ENHRY and CDR2 SYGVKD. CDR3 length equals 14 residues. V dropped 0 bases and J dropped 5; count of bases not matched to a gene: 2. The CDR3 loop reads CAISESTGGDTQYF. In DNA, the CDR3 is TGTGCCATCAGTGAGTCGACGGGGGGAGATACGCAGTATTTT.

This chain links TRBV6-5 with TRBJ1-6; 9 bases agree with TRBD1. This CDR3 has 14 amino acids. Germline trimming cut 2 bases from V and 7 bases from J; bases unmatched to any gene: 0. CDR1 is MNHEY and CDR2 is SVGAGI in the germline V gene. CDR3 in amino acids: CASSYGQGNSPLHF. DNA of the CDR3: TGTGCCAGCAGTTACGGACAGGGGAATTCACCCCTCCACTTT.

The V gene is TRBV12-3 or TRBV12-4, the J gene TRBJ2-2, with D maybe TRBD2 (6 bases). Trimming took 5 bases from V and 2 from J, leaving 15 bases between them. The CDR3 covers 16 residues. The CDR3 reads CASSQIAALNTGELFF. In nucleotides, the CDR3 is TGTGCCAGCAGTCAAATAGCGGCCCTTAACACCGGGGAGCTGTTTTTT.

The chain is built from TRBV20-1 and TRBJ1-2; D is unclear. This CDR3 has 11 amino acids. The germline CDR1 and CDR2 sequences are DFQATT and SNEGSKA (reference sequence). V was pared by 6 bases and J by 8 bases, with 13 bases between. CDR3 in DNA: TGCAGTGCCCCAGGACTGGAAGGCTACACCTTC. Its translation: CSAPGLEGYTF.

A few counts support this clonotype. The chain is built from TRBV5-1 and TRBJ2-3; no clear D gene. Germline lookup yields CDR1 SGHRS and CDR2 YFSETQ. V lost 3 bases and J 0 bases, leaving 11 bases between the germline ends. The CDR3 is 15 residues long. This CDR3 reads CASSSSSASTDTQYF. DNA of the CDR3: TGCGCCAGCAGCTCATCCAGCGCCAGCACAGATACGCAGTATTTT.

This clonotype was found once. V and J are TRBV21-1 and TRBJ2-7; the D segment call TRBD1 is taken from the table without a DNA check. TRBV21-1 is a pseudogene locus. The CDR3 is 12 amino acids. The CDR3 DNA sequence: TGTGCCAGCAGCGACAGACGACGCGAGCAGTACTTC. This gives the protein CASSDRRREQYF.

The table lists this clonotype with a few counts. This chain uses TRBV5-1 with TRBJ2-3; D remains ambiguous. Germline V gene sequence: CDR1 SGHRS, CDR2 YFSETQ. The CDR3 totals 8 residues. In nucleotides, the CDR3 is TGCGAAAGGAATACGCAGTATTTT. Translating it yields CERNTQYF.

Of note for this clonotype: At one end the junction does not follow the germline gene, possibly because of a read error. The V and J genes are TRBV20-1 and TRBJ1-1; D remains unclear. Germline V CDR1 and CDR2: DFQATT, SNEGSKA (reference sequence). There are 13 residues in the CDR3. CDR3 bases: TGCAGTGCTAGGAGCTCTCTCTTCACTGTAGCTTTCTTT. Amino acid sequence: CSARSSLFTVAFF.

The chain employs TRBV20-1 and TRBJ1-1; 7 bases are a match to TRBD1. V lost 0 bases to trimming and J lost 4 bases; unmatched junction nucleotides: 5. Germline CDR1 reads DFQATT; CDR2 reads SNEGSKA (reference sequence). CDR3 size: 14 residues. In DNA, the CDR3 is TGCAGTGCTAGAGACTCAGGGGGAAGCACTGAAGCTTTCTTT. The encoded protein is CSARDSGGSTEAFF.

This clonotype was recorded many times. The V gene is TRBV14, the J gene TRBJ2-6; unclear D gene. CDR3 length equals 12 residues. Trimming pared 4 bases from V and 2 bases from J, leaving 0 bases between. Germline CDR1 is SGHDN and CDR2 is FVKESK. The CDR3 bases are TGTGCCAGCAGCCCTGGGGCCAACGTCCTGACTTTC. The encoded protein is CASSPGANVLTF.

This rearrangement joins TRBV5-1 to TRBJ2-5; TRBD2 is a possible D gene (7 bases). Germline values: CDR1 SGHRS, CDR2 YFSETQ. V was shortened by 4 bases and J by 5 bases, with 15 bases between the two germline ends. The length of the CDR3 is 14 residues. The CDR3 nucleotides are TGCGCCAGCAGCCCACAGGGAGGGGATGAGACCCAGTACTTC. The encoded protein is CASSPQGGDETQYF.

The rearrangement joins TRBV7-2 to TRBJ2-1; D gene ambiguous. Germline V gene sequence: CDR1 SGHTA, CDR2 FQGNSA. V was trimmed by 1 base and J by 10 bases, leaving 17 bases between them. The CDR3 runs to 15 residues. CDR3 protein: CASSLGSRAIREQFF. The DNA for the CDR3 is TGTGCCAGCAGCTTAGGGAGTCGGGCGATTCGGGAGCAGTTCTTC.

The chain couples TRBV7-9 to TRBJ2-4; 7 bases match TRBD2. The J call may be in error: the DNA end matches TRBJ2-7 better. The germline gives CDR1 SEHNR, CDR2 FQNEAQ (reference sequence). This CDR3 is 16 amino acids long. For the CDR3, the DNA is TGTGCCAGCAGCTCCGTTGGCGGGAGCGCCTCCTACGAGCAGTACTTC. Amino acid sequence: CASSSVGGSASYEQYF.

The chain combines TRBV6-6 with TRBJ2-4, with 7 bases aligning to TRBD1. The CDR3 runs 16 residues. Trimming removed 2 bases from V and 6 bases from J; junction bases left unmatched: 10. Per the germline V gene, CDR1 is MNHNY and CDR2 is SVGAGI (reference sequence). CDR3 DNA: TGTGCCAGCAGTTACGGTGCCAGGGGGAGAAGAAACATTCAGTACTTC. This encodes CASSYGARGRRNIQYF.

This clonotype was seen a handful of times. CDR3 coding DNA: TGTGCCAGCAGGTTATGGGGACAGGGGGCTTTCGAGCAGTACTTC. Protein: CASRLWGQGAFEQYF. The chain has TRBV5-6 and TRBJ2-7, with 12 bases fitting TRBD1. Germline CDR1 reads SGHDT; CDR2 reads YYEEEE. V was pared by 5 bases and J by 6 bases, with 9 bases of the junction left unmatched. The CDR3 extends over 15 amino acids.

The CDR3: CASKGANTEAFF. The CDR3 coding sequence is TGTGCCAGCAAGGGGGCGAACACTGAAGCTTTCTTT. The J gene is TRBJ1-1, the V gene TRBV6-4; TRBD1 matches 7 bases. With V trimmed by 7 bases and J by 1 base, 0 bases remained unmatched. The CDR3 runs to 12 residues. In germline, CDR1 is MRHNA, CDR2 SNTAGT.

This clonotype was observed many times. This chain joins TRBV20-1 and TRBJ2-7, with D uncertain. The CDR3 consists of 13 residues. V lost 1 base, J lost 3 bases, and 10 bases lay in between. CDR1 is DFQATT and CDR2 is SNEGSKA in the germline V gene (reference sequence). The CDR3 bases are TGCAGTGCTAGAGGTTCTAGGGACTACGAGCAGTACTTC. Translating it yields CSARGSRDYEQYF.

This clonotype was observed a few times. The chain carries TRBV30 and TRBJ2-7; D possibly uses TRBD1 or TRBD2 (5 bases each). V was cut by 3 bases and J by 7 bases, with 13 bases left in between. Germline CDR1 is GTSNPN and CDR2 is SVGIG (reference sequence). CDR3 length: 12 amino acids. CDR3 in DNA: TGTGCCTGGAGCCCCGTTGAGGGGGAGCAGTACTTC. This gives the protein CAWSPVEGEQYF.

This clonotype came up a few times. V and J are TRBV12-3 or TRBV12-4 and TRBJ2-4; 10 positions match TRBD1. The DNA matches TRBJ2-7 better at its end, which makes the J call doubtful. This CDR3 region has 14 residues. CDR3 sequence reads: CASSFSGQGDEQYF. Written as DNA, the CDR3 is TGTGCCAGCAGTTTCAGCGGACAGGGGGACGAGCAGTACTTC.

The rearrangement links TRBV11-2 to TRBJ2-5, with D unresolved. The closer fit of TRBJ2-7 to the DNA end suggests the J call may be wrong. Per germline, CDR1 SGHAT and CDR2 FQNNGV. This CDR3 has 14 residues. In nucleotides, the CDR3 is TGTGCCAGCAGCCCCACCGCGGCTGGTTACGAGCAGTACTTC. This gives the protein CASSPTAAGYEQYF.

This rearrangement joins TRBV28 to TRBJ2-5; 7 bases align to TRBD1. The CDR3 is made up of 17 amino acids. The V gene end was trimmed by 6 bases and the J gene end by 2 bases; junction bases not matched to a gene: 15. The V gene's germline CDR1 is MDHEN and CDR2 SYDVKM. CDR3 sequence (DNA): TGTGCCAGCAGCCAAATCCCCAGGGGGTACCGTCAAGAGACCCAGTACTTC. This gives the protein CASSQIPRGYRQETQYF. Using reference TRBV28 and TRBJ2-5 for the parts outside the CDR3, the full variable domain is DVKVTQSSRYLVKRTGEKVFLECVQDMDHENMFWYRQDPGLGLRLIYFSYDVKMKEKGDIPEGYSVSREKKERFSLILESASTNQTSMYLCASSQIPRGYRQETQYFGPGTRLLVL.

A few counts support this clonotype. CDR3 protein: CASSHSGSYNEQFF. CDR3 bases: TGTGCCAGCAGCCATAGCGGGAGCTACAATGAGCAGTTCTTC. V is TRBV7-3 and J is TRBJ2-1, with 9 bases identical to TRBD2. Germline lookup yields CDR1 SGHTA and CDR2 FQGTGA. The trim removed 5 bases at V and 3 bases at J, leaving 2 bases unmatched. The CDR3 contains 14 residues.

This clonotype was seen only a few times. The chain is built from TRBV28 and TRBJ2-7; 9 bases fit TRBD2. CDR3 length: 14 residues. CDR1 MDHEN and CDR2 SYDVKM come from the germline V gene. Trimming took 6 bases from V and 7 from J; bases not matched to a gene: 10. CDR3 in DNA: TGTGCCAGCAGGGATAGCGGGAGAGGCAATGAGCAGTACTTC. Protein: CASRDSGRGNEQYF.

Only a few counts were recorded for this clonotype. The J gene is TRBJ2-1, the V gene TRBV7-3; TRBD1 agrees at 8 bases. With V trimmed by 1 base and J by 7 bases, 15 bases remained unmatched. Looked up from germline, CDR1 is SGHTA and CDR2 is FQGTGA. The CDR3 is 18 residues long. The CDR3 sequence: CASSLNPQAQGVRNEQFF. CDR3 in DNA: TGTGCCAGCAGCTTAAATCCCCAAGCACAGGGGGTCAGGAATGAGCAGTTCTTC.

J is TRBJ2-1 and V is TRBV5-1; maybe TRBD2 (5 bases). The CDR3 totals 14 residues. The V gene lost 4 bases and the J gene lost 5 bases, with 13 bases spanning the gap. Germline lookup yields CDR1 SGHRS and CDR2 YFSETQ. The CDR3: CASSHGADDNEQFF. The CDR3 DNA follows: TGCGCCAGCAGCCATGGAGCGGACGACAATGAGCAGTTCTTC.

This clonotype has only a few counts. The chain's CDR3 is CASTLLDYSNQPQHF. CDR3 bases: TGTGCCAGCACCTTGCTTGACTATAGCAATCAGCCCCAGCATTTT. This chain uses TRBV7-2 with TRBJ1-5; D remains ambiguous. This CDR3 is built from 15 residues. Germline-derived CDR1 and CDR2 are SGHTA and FQGNSA. V was trimmed by 7 bases and J by 0 bases, leaving 13 bases between them.

This clonotype was seen only a few times. The chain carries TRBV9 and TRBJ1-2; 11 bases are shared with TRBD1. The V gene's germline CDR1 is SGDLS and CDR2 YYNGEE. CDR3 length equals 19 residues. Trimming cost V 4 bases and J 1 base; bases outside gene matches: 15. The CDR3 DNA follows: TGTGCCAGCAGCCCTTCCCTGGGGGACAGGGGGTCTGGTAACTATGGCTACACCTTC. Translating gives CASSPSLGDRGSGNYGYTF.

The chain carries TRBV15 and TRBJ2-1; a weak D match, TRBD1 (6 bases). The germline V gene encodes CDR1 LNHNV and CDR2 YYDKDF (reference sequence). V lost 5 bases and J 13 bases, leaving 15 bases between the germline ends. The CDR3 contains 12 residues. The CDR3 region has the DNA TGTGCCACCAGCCTAGAGAGACAGGACCAGTTCTTC. Translation: CATSLERQDQFF. Full variable domain (outside the CDR3, taken from reference TRBV15 and TRBJ2-1): DAMVIQNPRYQVTQFGKPVTLSCSQTLNHNVMYWYQQKSSQAPKLLFHYYDKDFNNEADTPDNFQSRRPNTSFCFLDIRSPGLGDTAMYLCATSLERQDQFFGPGTRLTVL.

Comments on this clonotype: One base away lies a much larger clone, so this may be a sequencing read error. The missing conserved phenylalanine or tryptophan at the end of this CDR3 makes a read error likely. The chain employs TRBV5-1 and TRBJ2-1; 9 nucleotides match TRBD1. From germline, CDR1 is SGHRS and CDR2 YFSETQ. V lost 0 bases, J lost 2 bases, and 3 bases stayed unmatched. This CDR3 has 16 residues. The CDR3 loop reads CASSLVRQGAYNEQFV. In DNA, the CDR3 is TGCGCCAGCAGCTTGGTGCGACAGGGGGCCTACAATGAGCAGTTCGTC.